The 11 T cell receptor beta chains listed next were all sequenced from one sample in a study of blood T cell repertoires in COVID-19. Libraries were prepared by immunoSEQ multiplex PCR; TCRdb keeps only in-frame clonotypes and omits some of them. In the table there are 200,000 to 250,000 clones, more than 75% of which are singletons. Sample: peripheral blood. These receptors were obtained from a man in his sixties with acute or convalescent COVID-19.

The chain uses TRBV7-9 and TRBJ2-7; 7 bases map to TRBD1. CDR3 length: 12 residues. V gave up 6 bases and J gave up 6 bases; unmatched junction bases: 5. Per the germline V gene, CDR1 is SEHNR and CDR2 is FQNEAQ (reference sequence). The CDR3 region is CASSYRGSEQYF. The DNA for the CDR3 is TGTGCCAGCAGTTACAGGGGTAGCGAGCAGTACTTC.

This clone was counted once. The CDR3 coding sequence is TGTGCCAGCTCAGGTTCTGGGGGCAACTACGAGCAGTACTTC. It is translated as CASSGSGGNYEQYF. This sequence joins TRBV18 and TRBJ2-7; D possibly corresponds to TRBD1 (6 bases). The CDR3 spans 14 residues. The germline V and J ends were trimmed by 5 bases and 3 bases, with 14 bases remaining between them. Germline V CDR1 and CDR2: KGHSH, LQKENI.

The V and J genes are TRBV21-1 and TRBJ2-7; TRBD2, the D gene given by the table, was not confirmed from the DNA. TRBV21-1 counts as a pseudogene. The CDR3 is made up of 15 amino acids. As DNA, the CDR3 is TGTGCCAGCAGCCCCCGAGGGCGGCCTCCCTACGAGCAGTACTTC. This translates into CASSPRGRPPYEQYF.

The V and J genes are TRBV7-2 and TRBJ2-7; 11 bases line up with TRBD1. The length of the CDR3 is 16 residues. With 0 bases clipped from V and 0 bases from J, the junction kept 1 base outside the gene matches. Germline V gene lookup returns CDR1 SGHTA and CDR2 FQGNSA. As DNA, the CDR3 is TGTGCCAGCAGCTTAGCCGGGACAGGGGGCTCCTACGAGCAGTACTTC. Amino acid sequence: CASSLAGTGGSYEQYF.

The chain couples TRBV4-1 to TRBJ2-6; D is perhaps TRBD2 (5 bases). The CDR3 loop spans 21 amino acids. The V end was cut by 0 bases, the J end by 0 bases, with 21 bases between. Germline V CDR1 and CDR2: MGHRA, YSYEKL. In DNA, the CDR3 is TGCGCCAGCAGCCAAGATCTGGCCGCCACTAGTCACTCCTCTGGGGCCAACGTCCTGACTTTC. It yields the protein CASSQDLAATSHSSGANVLTF.

This clone was found once. The J gene is TRBJ2-2, the V gene TRBV18; maybe TRBD2 (5 bases). Germline CDR1 is KGHSH and CDR2 is LQKENI. The CDR3 has 16 amino acids. V was clipped by 1 base and J by 1 base, with 10 bases between them. CDR3 sequence (DNA): TGTGCCAGCTCACCACTGGGAGTAGGGAACACCGGGGAGCTGTTTTTT. Protein: CASSPLGVGNTGELFF.

The V gene is TRBV4-1, the J gene TRBJ2-1; 7 bases match TRBD2. The CDR3 runs to 14 residues. Germline CDR1 and CDR2: MGHRA and YSYEKL. J was trimmed by 10 bases and V by 4 bases; bases with no gene match: 10. The DNA of the CDR3 is TGCGCCAGCAGCCTAGAGACTAGCCCGAGGGAGCAGTTCTTC. Its translation: CASSLETSPREQFF.

The chain couples TRBV5-1 to TRBJ1-5; D may be TRBD1 (6 bases). Trimming removed 0 bases from V and 3 bases from J, with 13 bases in between. The germline CDR1 and CDR2 sequences are SGHRS and YFSETQ. CDR3 length: 16 residues. For the CDR3, the DNA is TGCGCCAGCAGCTTGGTATCAGGGGTCCCCAATCAGCCCCAGCATTTT. Amino acid sequence: CASSLVSGVPNQPQHF.

This chain links TRBV28 with TRBJ1-1; weak D call: TRBD1 (6 bases). V lost 6 bases, J lost 3 bases, and 20 bases lay in between. This CDR3 contains 16 residues. Germline V gene sequence: CDR1 MDHEN, CDR2 SYDVKM. The CDR3, as DNA: TGTGCCAGCAGCGAATCCGGAACAGGGTGGGACACTGAAGCTTTCTTT. This translates into CASSESGTGWDTEAFF. Variable domain in full (rest from reference TRBV28 and TRBJ1-1): DVKVTQSSRYLVKRTGEKVFLECVQDMDHENMFWYRQDPGLGLRLIYFSYDVKMKEKGDIPEGYSVSREKKERFSLILESASTNQTSMYLCASSESGTGWDTEAFFGQGTRLTVV.

The chain recombines TRBV7-9 with TRBJ2-5, with a tentative D call TRBD1 (6 bases). The CDR3 extends over 15 amino acids. V was shortened by 8 bases and J by 5 bases, with 21 bases between the two germline ends. Germline CDR1 and CDR2: SEHNR and FQNEAQ (reference sequence). CDR3 sequence (DNA): TGTGCCAGCGTGCCCTCAGGGGTAAACGGGGAGACCCAGTACTTC. It specifies CASVPSGVNGETQYF.

The chain links TRBV7-9 to TRBJ2-7, with unresolved D. CDR3 length: 14 residues. CDR1 SEHNR and CDR2 FQNEAQ come from the germline V gene (reference sequence). Trimming stripped 5 bases from V and 1 base from J, with 12 bases between. CDR3 DNA: TGTGCCAGCAGCCCCACTATATATTCCTACGAGCAGTACTTC. It yields the protein CASSPTIYSYEQYF.